The 14 T cell receptor beta chains below come from one sample, sequenced in a study of T-cell reconstitution after alpha-beta-depleted transplantation in children. The authors prepared the TCRbeta library with unique molecular identifiers. From the PCR reads, TCRdb called clonotypes with MiXCR, one entry per CDR3 protein. The sample shows approximately 420,000 distinct CDR3 sequences, approximately 10% of them seen only once. The sample in question was PBMCs from the stem cell graft donor, obtained from the stem cell graft. The receptors come from a human donor who donated a stem cell graft to a child with acute myeloid leukemia.

This clonotype was observed at least ten times. V usage is TRBV29-1 and J usage is TRBJ1-2, with D tentatively TRBD1 (5 bases). V lost 3 bases and J 5 bases, leaving 7 bases between the germline ends. In germline, CDR1 is SQVTM, CDR2 ANQGSEA. This CDR3 region has 11 residues. This CDR3 is CSVDGGYGYTF. DNA of the CDR3: TGCAGCGTTGATGGGGGGTATGGCTACACCTTC.

The chain has TRBV11-1 and TRBJ2-3; TRBD2 aligns across 14 bases. V lost 5 bases and J lost 1; bases outside the gene matches: 11. The CDR3 extends over 19 amino acids. CDR1 and CDR2 from the germline V gene are SGHAT and FQDESV (reference sequence). As DNA, the CDR3 is TGTGCCAGCAGCCAGACCCGAGGACTAGCGGGAGGCGGCACAGATACGCAGTATTTT. It codes for CASSQTRGLAGGGTDTQYF.

This clonotype has at least ten counts. V gene TRBV7-9 combines with J gene TRBJ2-4; a weak D match, TRBD1 (6 bases). The V gene's germline CDR1 is SEHNR and CDR2 FQNEAQ (reference sequence). This CDR3 has 13 residues. The germline V and J ends were trimmed by 5 bases and 6 bases, with 11 bases remaining between them. DNA for the CDR3: TGTGCCAGCAGCCTGGGACATACAAACATTCAGTACTTC. It encodes CASSLGHTNIQYF.

Only a few counts were recorded for this clonotype. This chain uses TRBV20-1 with TRBJ2-1, with 11 positions matching TRBD2. Germline V lookup: CDR1 DFQATT, CDR2 SNEGSKA (reference sequence). CDR3 size: 15 residues. V lost 4 bases and J lost 6; bases outside the gene matches: 8. This CDR3 is CSAKLLAGAVNEQFF. CDR3 nucleotides: TGCAGTGCTAAACTACTAGCGGGAGCGGTCAATGAGCAGTTCTTC.

At least ten counts were recorded for this clonotype. V and J are TRBV4-1 and TRBJ2-1, with no clear D. V was clipped by 8 bases and J by 9 bases, with 14 bases between them. From germline, CDR1 is MGHRA and CDR2 YSYEKL. The CDR3 is 12 amino acids. The CDR3 spells CASSLTGGEQFF. The CDR3 DNA is TGCGCCAGCTCATTGACCGGCGGTGAGCAGTTCTTC.

The rearrangement uses TRBV4-1 and TRBJ1-2; D ambiguous. Germline V lookup: CDR1 MGHRA, CDR2 YSYEKL. Trimming took 1 base from V and 6 from J, leaving 12 bases between them. The CDR3 length is 14 residues. CDR3 residues: CASSQAFPRHGYTF. The CDR3 DNA is TGCGCCAGCAGCCAAGCCTTCCCGAGGCATGGCTACACCTTC.

The chain combines TRBV12-3 or TRBV12-4 with TRBJ2-3; 7 nucleotides line up with TRBD1. The ends lost 4 bases at V and 3 bases at J; junction bases unmatched: 1. The CDR3 loop spans 13 amino acids. DNA for the CDR3: TGTGCCAGCAGTTGGGACAGAACAGATACGCAGTATTTT. Translation: CASSWDRTDTQYF.

This clonotype occurred a few times. V usage is TRBV5-1 and J usage is TRBJ2-1; 8 bases are a match to TRBD1. Germline values: CDR1 SGHRS, CDR2 YFSETQ. J lost 5 bases, V lost 4 bases, and 5 bases had no gene match. The length of the CDR3 is 14 residues. In DNA form, the CDR3 reads TGCGCCAGCAGCCCGGGACAGGAAGACAATGAGCAGTTCTTC. Residues: CASSPGQEDNEQFF.

This clonotype was counted a few times. The rearrangement links TRBV20-1 to TRBJ2-1, with 12 positions matching TRBD2. The CDR3 has 15 residues. CDR1 and CDR2 from the germline V gene are DFQATT and SNEGSKA (reference sequence). Germline trimming cut 5 bases from V and 6 bases from J; bases unmatched to any gene: 8. In DNA form, the CDR3 reads TGCAGTGCTGCTCGACTAGCGGGAGACGTCAATGAGCAGTTCTTC. It codes for CSAARLAGDVNEQFF.

The J gene is TRBJ2-1, the V gene TRBV3-1; 10 nucleotides line up with TRBD2. Germline V gives CDR1 LGHDT, CDR2 YNNKEL (reference sequence). V trimming: 5 bases; J trimming: 10 bases; junction bases outside the gene matches: 2. This CDR3 is built from 12 residues. The CDR3, as DNA: TGTGCCAGCAGCGTACTAGCGGGGGAGCAGTTCTTC. Its translation: CASSVLAGEQFF.

CDR3: CASSFKGGYEQYF. DNA of the CDR3: TGTGCCAGCAGTTTTAAGGGGGGCTACGAGCAGTACTTC. The chain links TRBV12-3 or TRBV12-4 to TRBJ2-7, with D possibly being TRBD1 or TRBD2 (6 bases each). Trimming cost V 3 bases and J 3 bases, with 9 bases left between them. The CDR3 is 13 residues long.

This clonotype has a handful of counts. This chain connects TRBV7-9 to TRBJ2-1, with D perhaps given as TRBD1 or TRBD2 (6 bases each). The CDR3 has 16 amino acids. V gave up 7 bases and J gave up 5 bases, with 21 bases separating them. CDR1 SEHNR and CDR2 FQNEAQ come from the germline V gene (reference sequence). Here the CDR3 reads CASNFRGWDLNNEQFF. CDR3 coding DNA: TGTGCCAGCAACTTTAGGGGGTGGGACTTAAACAATGAGCAGTTCTTC. Combining the CDR3 with reference TRBV7-9 and TRBJ2-1 gives the whole variable domain DTGVSQNPRHKITKRGQNVTFRCDPISEHNRLYWYRQTLGQGPEFLTYFQNEAQLEKSRLLSDRFSAERPKGSFSTLEIQRTEQGDSAMYLCASNFRGWDLNNEQFFGPGTRLTVL.

This clonotype was counted a few times. The gene calls are TRBV2 and TRBJ2-2; TRBD1 matches at 8 bases. V was pared by 8 bases and J by 2 bases, with 16 bases of the junction left unmatched. The length of the CDR3 is 18 residues. Germline assignment: CDR1 SNHLY and CDR2 FYNNEI. The CDR3 sequence: CASGNSPGTGYNTGELFF. CDR3 coding DNA: TGTGCCAGCGGAAACTCCCCGGGGACAGGTTATAACACCGGGGAGCTGTTTTTT.

The J gene is TRBJ2-2, the V gene TRBV20-1; 7 nucleotides agree with TRBD1. Unmatched junction bases numbered 9, after V lost 3 bases and J lost 2 bases. The CDR3 sequence is 16 residues long. Germline-derived CDR1 and CDR2 are DFQATT and SNEGSKA (reference sequence). CDR3 protein: CSARPLGTVNTGELFF. The CDR3 region has the DNA TGCAGTGCTAGGCCCCTCGGGACAGTTAACACCGGGGAGCTGTTTTTT.